One sample yielded the 30 T cell receptor beta chains listed below, sequenced in a study of blood T cell repertoires in COVID-19. TCRdb's table, derived via immunoSEQ multiplex PCR, lists solely in-frame clones and lacks some. The table has around 200,000 clones, about 80% seen once. Sequenced input: peripheral blood. These receptor sequences come from a woman between 40 and 50 years old with active or convalescent COVID-19.

This clone was counted only a few times. The gene calls are TRBV19 and TRBJ2-7; 10 bases map to TRBD2. The J segment lost 3 bases and the V segment lost 4 bases, leaving 6 bases of the junction unmatched. CDR1 is LNHDA, CDR2 SQIVND, per germline (reference sequence). The CDR3 spans 15 residues. CDR3 sequence: CASSTGAGGNYEQYF. Here the CDR3 DNA reads TGTGCCAGTAGTACCGGAGCGGGGGGGAACTACGAGCAGTACTTC.

This chain uses TRBV4-2 with TRBJ1-4, with TRBD1 identical over 8 bases. This CDR3 comprises 16 residues. In germline, CDR1 is LGHNA, CDR2 YNFKEQ. V trimming: 5 bases; J trimming: 10 bases; junction bases outside the gene matches: 15. The CDR3 nucleotides read TGTGCCAGCAGCGAGTGGACAGGGCAACCTTCTGGAAAACTGTTTTTT. Protein sequence: CASSEWTGQPSGKLFF.

The count of this clone is one. The chain recombines TRBV3-1 (or the pseudogene TRBV3-2) with TRBJ1-4; 9 bases line up with TRBD1. The CDR3 is 15 amino acids. From germline, CDR1 is LGHDT and CDR2 YNNKEL (reference sequence). J lost 8 bases, V lost 4 bases, and 8 bases had no gene match. CDR3 amino acids: CASSPLTGGREKLFF. CDR3 DNA sequence: TGTGCCAGCAGCCCTTTGACAGGGGGAAGAGAAAAACTGTTTTTT.

This chain connects TRBV7-9 to TRBJ1-4, with 7 bases matching TRBD1. V lost 7 bases, J lost 6 bases, and 5 bases stayed unmatched. Germline V CDR1 and CDR2: SEHNR, FQNEAQ (reference sequence). The CDR3 runs 13 residues. The CDR3 spells CASTGQDYEKLFF. For the CDR3, the DNA is TGTGCCAGCACAGGACAGGACTATGAAAAACTGTTTTTT.

The chain combines TRBV6-5 with TRBJ1-5, with 11 positions matching TRBD1. V lost 8 bases to trimming and J lost 6 bases; unmatched junction nucleotides: 6. The CDR3 is made up of 14 amino acids. The V gene's germline CDR1 is MNHEY and CDR2 SVGAGI. The CDR3 DNA is TGTGCCAGCGCGGACAGGGGGCTTGGTCAGCCCCAGCATTTT. Protein: CASADRGLGQPQHF.

The sample holds a few counts of this clone. The rearrangement joins TRBV28 to TRBJ1-1; TRBD1 agrees at 10 bases. Germline V gene data show CDR1 as MDHEN and CDR2 as SYDVKM. The V segment lost 3 bases and the J segment 1 base; nucleotides outside the gene matches: 5. This CDR3 is 16 amino acids long. The CDR3 is CASSFLGTGANTEAFF. The CDR3 nucleotides are TGTGCCAGCAGTTTTCTCGGGACAGGGGCGAACACTGAAGCTTTCTTT.

The chain couples TRBV5-1 to TRBJ1-4; D is undetermined. The CDR3 is made up of 15 amino acids. Trimming took 0 bases from V and 3 from J, leaving 9 bases between them. Per the germline V gene, CDR1 is SGHRS and CDR2 is YFSETQ. CDR3 bases: TGCGCCAGCAGCTTGGAAGGAGCGGCTAATGAAAAACTGTTTTTT. Protein sequence: CASSLEGAANEKLFF.

CDR3 nucleotides: TGCGCCAGCAGCCTAGGGACTAGCGGGATCATCTCCTACGAGCAGTACTTC. It translates to CASSLGTSGIISYEQYF. This chain links TRBV5-1 with TRBJ2-7, with 13 bases fitting TRBD2. Per the germline V gene, CDR1 is SGHRS and CDR2 is YFSETQ. V dropped 4 bases and J dropped 0; count of bases not matched to a gene: 7. The CDR3 is 17 amino acids.

The chain is built from TRBV10-3 and TRBJ1-1; 9 positions agree with TRBD1. V gave up 11 bases and J gave up 1 base; unmatched junction bases: 8. Looked up from germline, CDR1 is ENHRY and CDR2 is SYGVKD. The CDR3 length is 14 residues. The CDR3 region is CAVTGTGRNTEAFF. DNA of the CDR3: TGTGCCGTGACCGGGACAGGGCGGAACACTGAAGCTTTCTTT.

The chain couples TRBV7-2 to TRBJ2-1; 8 bases are a match to TRBD2. Germline lookup yields CDR1 SGHTA and CDR2 FQGNSA. J was trimmed by 7 bases and V by 2 bases; bases with no gene match: 13. The CDR3 extends over 17 amino acids. The CDR3 DNA reads as TGTGCCAGCAGCTTATCGCCTTGGCGGGGGGCGCCTAATGAGCAGTTCTTC. Protein sequence: CASSLSPWRGAPNEQFF.

CDR3 amino acids: CASSLMAGGVTDTQYF. In nucleotides, the CDR3 is TGTGCCAGCAGCTTAATGGCGGGAGGGGTCACAGATACGCAGTATTTT. The chain employs TRBV7-3 and TRBJ2-3; TRBD2 matches at 9 bases. The CDR3 loop spans 16 amino acids. V lost 1 base and J lost 2; bases outside the gene matches: 4. CDR1 is SGHTA and CDR2 is FQGTGA in the germline V gene.

The chain recombines TRBV21-1 with TRBJ2-7; the table's D call, TRBD2, was not checked against the DNA. TRBV21-1 is reported as a pseudogene. CDR3 length: 15 residues. DNA for the CDR3: TGTGCCAGCAGCAAAGAACGGGATGTAACCTACGAGCAGTACTTC. Amino acid sequence: CASSKERDVTYEQYF.

The chain joins TRBV30 to TRBJ1-5; unclear D gene. CDR3 length: 11 residues. CDR1 is GTSNPN and CDR2 is SVGIG in the germline V gene (reference sequence). V lost 3 bases and J 7 bases, leaving 7 bases between the germline ends. The CDR3 region has the DNA TGTGCCTGGAGGTGGGAGCAGCCCCAGCATTTT. It encodes CAWRWEQPQHF.

V usage is TRBV7-9 and J usage is TRBJ1-1; possible D gene TRBD1, 5 bases. The germline V gene encodes CDR1 SEHNR and CDR2 FQNEAQ (reference sequence). V was trimmed by 4 bases and J by 6 bases, leaving 18 bases between them. This CDR3 spans 15 amino acids. The CDR3 nucleotides are TGTGCCAGCAGCTCCTCAACAAAGGGGACTGCTGAAGCTTTCTTT. Its translation is CASSSSTKGTAEAFF.

There are a few counts of this clone. This rearrangement joins TRBV6-4 to TRBJ2-3; possible D gene TRBD1, 6 bases. CDR3 length equals 17 residues. V lost 2 bases and J lost 5, with 20 bases in between. Germline V gene data show CDR1 as MRHNA and CDR2 as SNTAGT. CDR3 sequence reads: CASSDTRMGAPKDTQYF. CDR3 nucleotides: TGTGCCAGCAGTGACACACGAATGGGGGCGCCGAAAGATACGCAGTATTTT.

DNA of the CDR3: TGTGCCAGCAGCCCTAGTGGGACTCGCACAGATACGCAGTATTTT. It encodes CASSPSGTRTDTQYF. The rearrangement uses TRBV14 and TRBJ2-3; D possibly corresponds to TRBD2 (6 bases). V lost 4 bases to trimming and J lost 1 base, with 12 bases between them. The CDR3 is 15 amino acids. The germline CDR1 and CDR2 sequences are SGHDN and FVKESK.

V and J are TRBV28 and TRBJ2-7, with 9 nucleotides matching TRBD1. Per the germline V gene, CDR1 is MDHEN and CDR2 is SYDVKM. V gave up 0 bases and J gave up 1 base; unmatched junction bases: 1. The CDR3 totals 15 residues. CDR3 residues: CASSLWTGGSYEQYF. In nucleotides, the CDR3 is TGTGCCAGCAGTTTATGGACAGGGGGTTCCTACGAGCAGTACTTC.

The chain joins TRBV2 to TRBJ2-2; tentative D call: TRBD2 (6 bases). Trimming left V 6 bases short and J 3 bases short, with 14 bases between. Germline CDR1 SNHLY, CDR2 FYNNEI. CDR3 length: 15 amino acids. Here the CDR3 reads CASRSSGGDTGELFF. The CDR3 DNA reads as TGTGCCAGCAGATCTTCGGGCGGGGACACCGGGGAGCTGTTTTTT.

The V call is TRBV11-3, the J call TRBJ2-2, with 11 positions matching TRBD2. The length of the CDR3 is 18 residues. V trimming: 4 bases; J trimming: 4 bases; junction bases outside the gene matches: 11. CDR1 is SGHNT, CDR2 YENEEA, per germline. The CDR3: CASSYSSSGRAGTGELFF. The CDR3 nucleotides are TGTGCCAGCAGCTATTCTAGTAGCGGGAGGGCAGGCACCGGGGAGCTGTTTTTT.

The CDR3 sequence: CASSPAGQGNTEAFF. CDR3 in DNA: TGTGCCAGCAGCCCCGCGGGACAGGGAAACACTGAAGCTTTCTTT. V and J are TRBV7-3 and TRBJ1-1; 9 nucleotides line up with TRBD1. The CDR3 length is 15 residues. Germline CDR1 SGHTA, CDR2 FQGTGA. With 5 bases clipped from V and 2 bases from J, the junction kept 6 bases outside the gene matches.

The J gene is TRBJ2-1, the V gene TRBV24-1, with D possibly TRBD1 on 7 matching bases. CDR1 is KGHDR, CDR2 SFDVKD, per germline. The CDR3 length is 16 residues. V lost 1 base and J 7 bases, leaving 16 bases between the germline ends. CDR3: CATSDLGAGGHNEQFF. The CDR3 bases are TGTGCCACCAGTGATTTAGGGGCAGGGGGGCATAATGAGCAGTTCTTC.

CDR3 in amino acids: CASSTTGLALTDTQYF. The CDR3 bases are TGTGCCAGCAGCACCACGGGACTAGCCCTCACAGATACGCAGTATTTT. The chain is built from TRBV7-6 and TRBJ2-3; 9 bases match TRBD2. Unmatched junction bases numbered 8, after V lost 5 bases and J lost 2 bases. The germline gives CDR1 SGHVS, CDR2 FNYEAQ. The CDR3 consists of 16 residues.

The V call is TRBV11-2, the J call TRBJ2-6; TRBD1 agrees at 7 bases. V gave up 4 bases and J gave up 2 bases; unmatched junction bases: 11. The CDR3 is made up of 18 amino acids. Per germline, CDR1 SGHAT and CDR2 FQNNGV. The CDR3 reads CASSSLRGMGAGANVLTF. In DNA form, the CDR3 reads TGTGCCAGCAGCTCCCTCAGGGGGATGGGGGCTGGGGCCAACGTCCTGACTTTC.

This clone was counted a few times. The chain links TRBV2 to TRBJ2-7; TRBD1 matches 7 bases. Trimming removed 7 bases from V and 0 bases from J; junction bases left unmatched: 9. CDR3 length: 15 residues. Germline assignment: CDR1 SNHLY and CDR2 FYNNEI. The CDR3 bases are TGTGCCAGCAAACTATCCCGGGACAGCTCCTACGAGCAGTACTTC. It specifies CASKLSRDSSYEQYF.

There are many counts of this clone. This sequence joins TRBV4-1 and TRBJ1-4, with D unclear. V was cut by 0 bases and J by 1 base, with 12 bases left in between. CDR1 and CDR2 from the germline V gene are MGHRA and YSYEKL. The CDR3 totals 17 residues. In nucleotides, the CDR3 is TGCGCCAGCAGCCAAGACGCCGGGATCTTAACTAATGAAAAACTGTTTTTT. This gives the protein CASSQDAGILTNEKLFF.

This clone came up once. The V and J genes are TRBV9 and TRBJ1-2, with 11 bases matching TRBD1. Trimming removed 2 bases from V and 7 bases from J; junction bases left unmatched: 10. The CDR3 is 16 residues long. Germline V gene lookup returns CDR1 SGDLS and CDR2 YYNGEE. The CDR3 here is CASSVQPGQGVSGYTF. The CDR3 DNA reads as TGTGCCAGCAGCGTCCAGCCGGGACAGGGGGTCAGTGGCTACACCTTC.

V usage is TRBV6-5 and J usage is TRBJ1-2; D remains ambiguous. This CDR3 comprises 15 residues. Trimming shortened V by 7 bases and J by 6 bases, and 21 bases separated the two germline ends. Germline V lookup: CDR1 MNHEY, CDR2 SVGAGI. The CDR3 DNA sequence: TGTGCCAGCACTGTGAATCTCCGGGAGGAACATGGCTACACCTTC. The encoded protein is CASTVNLREEHGYTF.

The chain uses TRBV7-9 and TRBJ1-4; 9 bases are a match to TRBD1. The CDR3 has 17 residues. Germline CDR1 is SEHNR and CDR2 is FQNEAQ (reference sequence). Trimming removed 3 bases from V and 2 bases from J; junction bases left unmatched: 7. CDR3 DNA sequence: TGTGCCAGCAGCTTCTCTACAGGGGGCTTCACTAATGAAAAACTGTTTTTT. Protein sequence: CASSFSTGGFTNEKLFF. Full variable domain (outside the CDR3, taken from reference TRBV7-9 and TRBJ1-4): DTGVSQNPRHKITKRGQNVTFRCDPISEHNRLYWYRQTLGQGPEFLTYFQNEAQLEKSRLLSDRFSAERPKGSFSTLEIQRTEQGDSAMYLCASSFSTGGFTNEKLFFGSGTQLSVL.

The chain carries TRBV6-5 and TRBJ1-2; 9 bases are shared with TRBD1. The CDR3 has 15 residues. With V trimmed by 2 bases and J by 7 bases, 8 bases remained unmatched. Germline V gene sequence: CDR1 MNHEY, CDR2 SVGAGI. The CDR3 loop reads CASSYARDRDPGYTF. The CDR3 DNA reads TGTGCCAGCAGTTACGCCCGGGACAGGGACCCTGGCTACACCTTC.

The chain is built from TRBV27 and TRBJ1-2; TRBD1 aligns across 7 bases. The CDR3 totals 14 residues. From germline, CDR1 is MNHEY and CDR2 SMNVEV (reference sequence). V lost 2 bases, J lost 3 bases, and 3 bases stayed unmatched. CDR3 nucleotide sequence: TGTGCCAGCAGTTTAACCAGGGGGGACTATGGCTACACCTTC. Its protein product is CASSLTRGDYGYTF.